The rows below give T cell receptor beta chains drawn from one sample of a study of cytotoxic CD8 clonotypes in ibrutinib-treated CLL. Generated by immunoSEQ multiplex PCR, the TCRdb table keeps only in-frame clones and is missing some. The sample includes about 72,000 clones, under 70% of them seen just once. Sequenced here: PBMCs, sampled after 12 months of ibrutinib treatment. The receptors derive from a human donor with chronic lymphocytic leukemia. Each CDR3 is given with its conserved first and last residue. A D gene is named only where the DNA matches it firmly. Size tells how often a clone was seen (once, few, many) or the class of an expanded clone, and some rows leave it out.

V gene: TRBV27; clone size: NA; D gene: TRBD1; J gene: TRBJ2-1; CDR3 DNA: TGTGCCAGCAGTTTATCGGGGGACAGGGCGGATGAGCAGTTCTTC; CDR3 protein: CASSLSGDRADEQFF
V gene: TRBV5-1; clone size: NA; D gene: NA; J gene: TRBJ2-1; CDR3 DNA: TGCGCCAGCAGCTTGGACGTTCGGGGAGCTGAGCAGTTCTTC; CDR3 protein: CASSLDVRGAEQFF
V gene: TRBV15; clone size: NA; D gene: NA; J gene: TRBJ2-1; CDR3 DNA: TGTGCCACCAGCCTTTATGTAGTGAATGAGCAGTTCTTC; CDR3 protein: CATSLYVVNEQFF
V gene: TRBV27; clone size: NA; D gene: TRBD1; J gene: TRBJ2-7; CDR3 DNA: TGTGCCAGCAGTTTCGATCCGACAGGGACGAGCGAGCAGTACTTC; CDR3 protein: CASSFDPTGTSEQYF
V gene: TRBV30; clone size: NA; D gene: NA; J gene: TRBJ2-7; CDR3 DNA: TGTGCCTGGAGTGTAGTCCACGGGACGGGGATAAGGGAGCAGTACTTC; CDR3 protein: CAWSVVHGTGIREQYF
V gene: TRBV2; clone size: NA; D gene: NA; J gene: TRBJ2-3; CDR3 DNA: TGTGCCAGCAGTGAAGGCAGCTCCACAGATACGCAGTATTTT; CDR3 protein: CASSEGSSTDTQYF
V gene: TRBV4-3; clone size: NA; D gene: NA; J gene: TRBJ1-4; CDR3 DNA: TGCGCCAGCAGCCAAACCCCCCGTAATGAAAAACTGTTTTTT; CDR3 protein: CASSQTPRNEKLFF
V gene: TRBV29-1; clone size: once; D gene: NA; J gene: TRBJ2-1; CDR3 DNA: TGCAGCGGAAAGGGGGGCCTGTGGAATGAGCAGTTCTTC; CDR3 protein: CSGKGGLWNEQFF
V gene: TRBV4-1; clone size: NA; D gene: NA; J gene: TRBJ1-5; CDR3 DNA: TGCGCCAGCAGCCAGATCCCGGGCCCCGCCCAGCCCCAGCATTTT; CDR3 protein: CASSQIPGPAQPQHF
V gene: TRBV4-2; clone size: NA; D gene: NA; J gene: TRBJ1-2; CDR3 DNA: TGTGCCAGCAGCCAATCGGACAGTAACTATGGCTACACCTTC; CDR3 protein: CASSQSDSNYGYTF
V gene: TRBV9; clone size: NA; D gene: NA; J gene: TRBJ1-4; CDR3 DNA: TGTGCCAGCAGCGTAAGCTCTCCGGGTGGAGAAAAACTGTTTTTT; CDR3 protein: CASSVSSPGGEKLFF
V gene: TRBV25-1; clone size: NA; D gene: TRBD2; J gene: TRBJ2-1; CDR3 DNA: TGTGCCAGCAGTGATCCAGCGGGGGGAAATGAGCAGTTCTTC; CDR3 protein: CASSDPAGGNEQFF
V gene: TRBV7-9; clone size: NA; D gene: NA; J gene: TRBJ2-7; CDR3 DNA: TGTGCCAGCAGCCCCCTAGTATCTGGAACCTACGAGCAGTACTTC; CDR3 protein: CASSPLVSGTYEQYF
V gene: TRBV29-1; clone size: NA; D gene: NA; J gene: TRBJ2-3; CDR3 DNA: TGCAGCGTTGGTGGGACTTACACAGATACGCAGTATTTT; CDR3 protein: CSVGGTYTDTQYF
V gene: TRBV5-1; clone size: NA; D gene: NA; J gene: TRBJ2-3; CDR3 DNA: TGCGCCAGCACCCCGGACCCTAGCACAGATACGCAGTATTTT; CDR3 protein: CASTPDPSTDTQYF
V gene: TRBV27; clone size: NA; D gene: NA; J gene: TRBJ2-3; CDR3 DNA: TGTGCCAGCAGTCGGCCCCGAGGGGGCACAGATACGCAGTATTTT; CDR3 protein: CASSRPRGGTDTQYF
V gene: TRBV4-2; clone size: NA; D gene: TRBD2; J gene: TRBJ2-5; CDR3 DNA: TGTGCCAGCAGCCAGTGGAGCGGGGGAGTGAGGGGAGAGACCCAGTACTTC; CDR3 protein: CASSQWSGGVRGETQYF
V gene: TRBV7-2; clone size: NA; D gene: NA; J gene: TRBJ1-4; CDR3 DNA: TGTGCCAGCAGCTCCGAGTATAATGAAAAACTGTTTTTT; CDR3 protein: CASSSEYNEKLFF
V gene: TRBV5-1; clone size: NA; D gene: TRBD1; J gene: TRBJ1-2; CDR3 DNA: TGCGCCAGCAGCCAGGGACAGGGTACCCATGGCTACACCTTC; CDR3 protein: CASSQGQGTHGYTF
V gene: TRBV10-3; clone size: NA; D gene: NA; J gene: TRBJ1-1; CDR3 DNA: TGTGCCATCCAGGGCATTGGAGGTAGCACTGAAGCTTTCTTT; CDR3 protein: CAIQGIGGSTEAFF
V gene: TRBV5-4; clone size: few; D gene: NA; J gene: TRBJ1-5; CDR3 DNA: TGTGCCAGCAGTCGGGAGCCTGAAGGTCAGCCCCAGCATTTT; CDR3 protein: CASSREPEGQPQHF
V gene: TRBV7-9; clone size: NA; D gene: TRBD1; J gene: TRBJ2-1; CDR3 DNA: TGTGCCAGCAGCTCGCTGACAGGGATCTTTAATGAGCAGTTCTTC; CDR3 protein: CASSSLTGIFNEQFF
V gene: TRBV29-1; clone size: NA; D gene: TRBD2; J gene: TRBJ2-3; CDR3 DNA: TGCAGCGTTGAAGATCGGCCTAGCGGGACAGATACGCAGTATTTT; CDR3 protein: CSVEDRPSGTDTQYF
V gene: TRBV2; clone size: NA; D gene: TRBD1; J gene: TRBJ1-3; CDR3 DNA: TGTGCCAGCACCCGGGACAGGGGAAGAAACACCATATATTTT; CDR3 protein: CASTRDRGRNTIYF
V gene: TRBV18; clone size: NA; D gene: NA; J gene: TRBJ1-2; CDR3 DNA: TGTGCCAGCTCACGCGCAGGGGAACCCGGCGGCTATGGCTACACCTTC; CDR3 protein: CASSRAGEPGGYGYTF
V gene: TRBV5-1; clone size: NA; D gene: TRBD1; J gene: TRBJ1-4; CDR3 DNA: TGCGCCAGCAAACCAGACAGGGCGGTCGGTAATGAAAAACTGTTTTTT; CDR3 protein: CASKPDRAVGNEKLFF
V gene: TRBV5-8; clone size: few; D gene: NA; J gene: TRBJ2-3; CDR3 DNA: TGTGCCAGCAGCAGCCCGGGCAGGGCAATCACAGATACGCAGTATTTT; CDR3 protein: CASSSPGRAITDTQYF
V gene: TRBV7-3; clone size: NA; D gene: NA; J gene: TRBJ1-1; CDR3 DNA: TGTGCCAGCTCTTTCGCCTTGAACACTGAAGCTTTCTTT; CDR3 protein: CASSFALNTEAFF
V gene: TRBV4-1; clone size: NA; D gene: NA; J gene: TRBJ1-5; CDR3 DNA: TGCGCCAGCAGCCTCTCATACTTGATTAGCAATCAGCCCCAGCATTTT; CDR3 protein: CASSLSYLISNQPQHF
V gene: TRBV18; clone size: NA; D gene: NA; J gene: TRBJ1-2; CDR3 DNA: TGTGCCAGCTCACATGGGGGGCTTGCGGTGGTTGGCTACACCTTC; CDR3 protein: CASSHGGLAVVGYTF
V gene: TRBV6-5; clone size: once; D gene: NA; J gene: TRBJ2-5; CDR3 DNA: TGTGCCAGCAGTCACGACACAGGAAGGATGGAGACCCAGTACTTC; CDR3 protein: CASSHDTGRMETQYF
V gene: TRBV19; clone size: NA; D gene: NA; J gene: TRBJ1-5; CDR3 DNA: TGTGCCAGCTGGGAGCGCAATCAGCCCCAGCATTTT; CDR3 protein: CASWERNQPQHF
V gene: TRBV19; clone size: NA; D gene: NA; J gene: TRBJ2-6; CDR3 DNA: TGTGCCAGTAGTATGAGGGCCAACTCTGGGGCCAACGTCCTGACTTTC; CDR3 protein: CASSMRANSGANVLTF